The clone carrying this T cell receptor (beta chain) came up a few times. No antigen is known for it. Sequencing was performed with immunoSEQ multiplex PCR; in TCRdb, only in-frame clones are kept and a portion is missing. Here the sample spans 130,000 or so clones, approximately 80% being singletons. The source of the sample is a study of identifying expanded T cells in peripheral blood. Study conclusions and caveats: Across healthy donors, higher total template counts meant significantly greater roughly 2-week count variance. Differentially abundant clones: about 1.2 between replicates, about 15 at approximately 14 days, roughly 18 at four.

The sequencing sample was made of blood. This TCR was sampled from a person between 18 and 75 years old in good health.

For the CDR3, the DNA is TGTGCCAGCAGTTACTCTGGGCAGATCCCCAATCAGCCCCAGCATTTT. Translating it yields CASSYSGQIPNQPQHF. The chain uses TRBV6-6 and TRBJ1-5; no clear D gene. CDR1 is MNHNY, CDR2 SVGAGI, per germline (reference sequence). Trimming pared 0 bases from V and 3 bases from J, leaving 12 bases between. This CDR3 has 16 amino acids.